The 26 T cell receptor beta chains below were found in one sample sequenced in a study of technical replicates of blood from four donors. Clones were read by immunoSEQ multiplex PCR, and TCRdb kept only the in-frame ones, dropping some. The table lists about 61,000 clones, 97% of them singletons, with approximately 0.18% in the top ten. Sequenced input: T cells isolated from PBMCs. The source of these receptors is a human donor in good health.

The chain links TRBV9 to TRBJ2-7; TRBD1 is a possible D gene (7 bases). CDR1 SGDLS and CDR2 YYNGEE come from the germline V gene. The ends were cut back, 4 bases at V and 2 bases at J, with 13 bases in the middle. The CDR3 contains 14 residues. The CDR3 loop reads CASSTTGTPYEQYF. The CDR3 nucleotides read TGTGCCAGCAGCACGACAGGGACTCCCTACGAGCAGTACTTC.

This chain connects TRBV13 to TRBJ2-7, with D perhaps TRBD2 (6 bases). Germline V gives CDR1 PRHDT, CDR2 FYEKMQ (reference sequence). The CDR3 has 14 residues. Trimming stripped 2 bases from V and 7 bases from J, with 15 bases between. The CDR3 reads CASSLFGWGREQYF. Written as DNA, the CDR3 is TGTGCCAGCAGCTTATTTGGATGGGGGAGGGAGCAGTACTTC.

The gene calls are TRBV18 and TRBJ2-5, with 9 bases fitting TRBD1. Germline lookup yields CDR1 KGHSH and CDR2 LQKENI. The CDR3 totals 15 residues. With 0 bases clipped from V and 5 bases from J, the junction kept 4 bases outside the gene matches. The DNA for the CDR3 is TGTGCCAGCTCACCACCACGGACAGGGGATGAGACCCAGTACTTC. This gives the protein CASSPPRTGDETQYF. Filled out from reference TRBV18 and TRBJ2-5, the complete variable domain reads NAGVMQNPRHLVRRRGQEARLRCSPMKGHSHVYWYRQLPEEGLKFMVYLQKENIIDESGMPKERFSAEFPKEGPSILRIQQVVRGDSAAYFCASSPPRTGDETQYFGPGTRLLVL.

The chain links TRBV4-1 to TRBJ2-1, with 8 bases identical to TRBD2. The CDR3 is 16 residues long. The ends lost 1 base at V and 8 bases at J; junction bases unmatched: 10. Germline CDR1 and CDR2: MGHRA and YSYEKL. The CDR3 bases are TGCGCCAGCAGCCAAGGACTAGCGTTCAAGAGCTATGAGCAGTTCTTC. The encoded protein is CASSQGLAFKSYEQFF.

The chain joins TRBV2 to TRBJ1-5; no firm D call. CDR1 and CDR2 (germline): SNHLY, FYNNEI. The V end was cut by 2 bases, the J end by 14 bases, with 13 bases between. This CDR3 has 12 residues. The CDR3 DNA reads TGTGCCAGCAGTGAAAACGGTCTGCTGAAGCATTTT. Translating it yields CASSENGLLKHF.

This chain uses TRBV7-9 with TRBJ1-5, with TRBD1 identical over 12 bases. CDR1 is SEHNR, CDR2 FQNEAQ, per germline (reference sequence). J was trimmed by 5 bases and V by 5 bases; bases with no gene match: 4. CDR3 length equals 15 residues. The CDR3 DNA is TGTGCCAGCAGCCCGGGACAGGGGGCATATCAGCCCCAGCATTTT. Amino acids: CASSPGQGAYQPQHF. Full variable domain (remainder filled in from reference TRBV7-9 and TRBJ1-5): DTGVSQNPRHKITKRGQNVTFRCDPISEHNRLYWYRQTLGQGPEFLTYFQNEAQLEKSRLLSDRFSAERPKGSFSTLEIQRTEQGDSAMYLCASSPGQGAYQPQHFGDGTRLSIL.

The chain links TRBV10-3 to TRBJ1-1; tentative D call: TRBD1 (6 bases). V lost 0 bases, J lost 6 bases, and 14 bases lay in between. Germline V gene sequence: CDR1 ENHRY, CDR2 SYGVKD. CDR3 length: 15 amino acids. The CDR3 coding sequence is TGTGCCATCAGTGAGTCGACAGGAATTGTCGCTGAAGCTTTCTTT. Translated: CAISESTGIVAEAFF.

This sequence joins TRBV2 and TRBJ2-3; 7 nucleotides line up with TRBD1. This CDR3 comprises 15 residues. Germline V gives CDR1 SNHLY, CDR2 FYNNEI. Germline trimming cut 6 bases from V and 10 bases from J; bases unmatched to any gene: 16. CDR3 sequence (DNA): TGTGCCAGCAGCCCCGGACAGGTCCCCCATGGGGCGCAGTATTTT. Translation: CASSPGQVPHGAQYF.

V is TRBV28 and J is TRBJ2-7, with D possibly being TRBD2 (6 bases). Germline V gives CDR1 MDHEN, CDR2 SYDVKM. This CDR3 region has 14 residues. V was clipped by 8 bases and J by 4 bases, with 18 bases between them. CDR3 in amino acids: CASQGVAAKYEQYF. In DNA, the CDR3 is TGTGCCAGCCAAGGGGTAGCGGCAAAATACGAGCAGTACTTC.

J is TRBJ1-5 and V is TRBV30; a possible D gene is TRBD1 (6 bases). V was pared by 0 bases and J by 7 bases, with 13 bases between. Germline CDR1 is GTSNPN and CDR2 is SVGIG (reference sequence). This CDR3 has 14 residues. CDR3 region: CAWSVQRGQQPQHF. Here the CDR3 DNA reads TGTGCCTGGAGTGTACAGCGGGGGCAACAGCCCCAGCATTTT.

The V call is TRBV10-3, the J call TRBJ1-1, with D maybe TRBD1 (5 bases). Germline V gene data show CDR1 as ENHRY and CDR2 as SYGVKD. V gave up 8 bases and J gave up 3 bases, with 13 bases separating them. The CDR3 has 13 amino acids. The CDR3 DNA sequence: TGTGCCATCGGGGGGACGGCCTACACTGAAGCTTTCTTT. This gives the protein CAIGGTAYTEAFF.

J is TRBJ2-3 and V is TRBV9; D call uncertain. Germline V gene data show CDR1 as SGDLS and CDR2 as YYNGEE. V gave up 1 base and J gave up 4 bases, with 10 bases separating them. This CDR3 comprises 14 residues. The CDR3 spells CASSVFGQPDTQYF. The CDR3 nucleotides read TGTGCCAGCAGCGTATTTGGGCAACCAGATACGCAGTATTTT.

This rearrangement joins TRBV6-1 to TRBJ2-1; no clear D gene. The CDR3 contains 15 residues. CDR1 and CDR2 from the germline V gene are MNHNS and SASEGT. The V and J ends lost 5 bases and 0 bases respectively, with 11 bases between them. CDR3 in DNA: TGTGCCAGCAGTCCCCACGATAGCTCCTACAATGAGCAGTTCTTC. It codes for CASSPHDSSYNEQFF.

V is TRBV23-1 and J is TRBJ1-1; a weak D match, TRBD1 (6 bases). TRBV23-1 is an open reading frame whose function is uncertain. The CDR3 loop spans 17 amino acids. The ends were cut back, 0 bases at V and 2 bases at J, with 16 bases in the middle. The CDR3 region has the DNA TGCGCCAGCAGTCAATCGGGCCAGGGGTGGGTCAACACTGAAGCTTTCTTT. Translated, it gives CASSQSGQGWVNTEAFF.

The chain joins TRBV11-1 to TRBJ1-1, with D possibly being TRBD1 (5 bases). Trimming cost V 5 bases and J 0 bases, with 16 bases left between them. The CDR3 length is 16 residues. Germline V lookup: CDR1 SGHAT, CDR2 FQDESV (reference sequence). This chain's CDR3 is CASSATWGGLNTEAFF. DNA of the CDR3: TGTGCCAGCAGCGCCACCTGGGGGGGTCTGAACACTGAAGCTTTCTTT. The full variable domain, its missing parts supplied by reference TRBV11-1 and TRBJ1-1, is EAEVAQSPRYKITEKSQAVAFWCDPISGHATLYWYRQILGQGPELLVQFQDESVVDDSQLPKDRFSAERLKGVDSTLKIQPAELGDSAMYLCASSATWGGLNTEAFFGQGTRLTVV.

CDR3 nucleotide sequence: TGTGCCAGCAGCTTCCGTGGGAGGGAGCAGTACTTC. Encoded protein: CASSFRGREQYF. V gene TRBV13 combines with J gene TRBJ2-7; TRBD2 is a possible D gene (6 bases). The CDR3 runs 12 residues. Trimming cost V 3 bases and J 7 bases, with 10 bases left between them. In germline, CDR1 is PRHDT, CDR2 FYEKMQ (reference sequence).

This chain uses TRBV28 with TRBJ1-2; 7 positions agree with TRBD1. The V and J ends lost 8 bases and 2 bases, in that order; junction bases with no gene match: 5. In germline, CDR1 is MDHEN, CDR2 SYDVKM. The CDR3 sequence is 13 residues long. The CDR3: CASQGGLNYGYTF. The CDR3 DNA sequence: TGTGCCAGCCAAGGGGGCCTCAACTATGGCTACACCTTC.

This rearrangement joins TRBV6-4 to TRBJ2-2; D remains unclear. Deletions cut 2 bases from V and 7 bases from J, with 14 bases between. Germline CDR1 is MRHNA and CDR2 is SNTAGT. CDR3 size: 15 residues. The CDR3 DNA sequence: TGTGCCAGCAGTGACGAGTTTTTCACCGGCGGGGAGCTGTTTTTT. Protein product: CASSDEFFTGGELFF.

The V call is TRBV5-1, the J call TRBJ1-6, with 8 bases matching TRBD1. Per the germline V gene, CDR1 is SGHRS and CDR2 is YFSETQ. V gave up 1 base and J gave up 7 bases; unmatched junction bases: 4. The CDR3 loop spans 15 amino acids. The CDR3 loop is CASSLTTGENSPLHF. In DNA form, the CDR3 reads TGCGCCAGCAGCTTGACGACAGGGGAAAATTCACCCCTCCACTTT. Full variable domain (outside the CDR3, taken from reference TRBV5-1 and TRBJ1-6): KAGVTQTPRYLIKTRGQQVTLSCSPISGHRSVSWYQQTPGQGLQFLFEYFSETQRNKGNFPGRFSGRQFSNSRSEMNVSTLELGDSALYLCASSLTTGENSPLHFGNGTRLTVT.

The chain has TRBV6-1 and TRBJ1-6; D perhaps matches TRBD1 (6 bases). This CDR3 comprises 14 residues. Trimming cost V 10 bases and J 8 bases, with 18 bases left between them. CDR1 is MNHNS and CDR2 is SASEGT in the germline V gene. This CDR3 reads CATLQGIGHSPLHF. The CDR3 coding sequence is TGTGCCACACTACAGGGAATCGGTCATTCACCCCTCCACTTT.

The chain couples TRBV6-1 to TRBJ1-2; D is ambiguous. V lost 8 bases, J lost 1 base, and 20 bases lay in between. There are 16 residues in the CDR3. Germline V lookup: CDR1 MNHNS, CDR2 SASEGT. In nucleotides, the CDR3 is TGTGCCAGCCGTGGGGATGGGAGACCCCTTAACTATGGCTACACCTTC. As protein: CASRGDGRPLNYGYTF.

The chain is built from TRBV23-1 and TRBJ2-5; 7 bases map to TRBD2. TRBV23-1 is an ORF for which the function is uncertain. With V trimmed by 0 bases and J by 7 bases, 11 bases remained unmatched. CDR3 length: 16 residues. The CDR3 protein is CASSQSSREGKGTQYF. CDR3 sequence (DNA): TGCGCCAGCAGTCAATCTTCGAGGGAGGGGAAAGGGACCCAGTACTTC.

As DNA, the CDR3 is TGTGCCAGCAGTTTACCCGCGGGACGGAACACTGAAGCTTTCTTT. This encodes CASSLPAGRNTEAFF. This sequence joins TRBV28 and TRBJ1-1; D perhaps matches TRBD1 (5 bases). V lost 2 bases to trimming and J lost 1 base, with 11 bases between them. Germline V lookup: CDR1 MDHEN, CDR2 SYDVKM. This CDR3 has 15 residues. Based on the CDR3 plus reference TRBV28 and TRBJ1-1, the full variable domain is DVKVTQSSRYLVKRTGEKVFLECVQDMDHENMFWYRQDPGLGLRLIYFSYDVKMKEKGDIPEGYSVSREKKERFSLILESASTNQTSMYLCASSLPAGRNTEAFFGQGTRLTVV.

V gene TRBV11-3 combines with J gene TRBJ1-2; unclear D gene. This CDR3 contains 14 residues. The ends were cut back, 1 base at V and 7 bases at J, with 13 bases in the middle. The V gene's germline CDR1 is SGHNT and CDR2 YENEEA. CDR3 amino acids: CASSLGPGATGYTF. In nucleotides, the CDR3 is TGTGCCAGCAGCTTAGGTCCAGGCGCGACTGGCTACACCTTC.

The V and J genes are TRBV7-8 and TRBJ2-1, with TRBD1 matching over 7 bases. V lost 4 bases and J lost 4; bases outside the gene matches: 7. The CDR3 has 15 residues. CDR1 is SGHVS and CDR2 is FQNEAQ in the germline V gene. The CDR3 reads CASSSRDSLYNEQFF. DNA of the CDR3: TGTGCCAGCAGCTCAAGGGACAGCCTTTACAATGAGCAGTTCTTC.

The chain combines TRBV27 with TRBJ1-5; no firm D call. CDR1 is MNHEY and CDR2 is SMNVEV in the germline V gene (reference sequence). Trimming removed 0 bases at V and 3 bases at J, with 9 bases between. This CDR3 contains 15 residues. CDR3 loop: CASSLSSNHNQPQHF. The CDR3 DNA follows: TGTGCCAGCAGTTTATCGAGCAATCACAATCAGCCCCAGCATTTT.